This entry features one T cell receptor (beta chain) sequence. Its antigen has not been determined. It has no much larger one-base neighbor in the sample; base qualities were not kept. TCRbeta CDR3 regions were amplified from genomic DNA by means of the immunoSEQ Assay, a bias-controlled multiplex PCR. The paper's data handling went like this. Within the assay, amplification of reference gene primers was used to estimate how many nucleated cells each sample contained. To quantify the absolute abundance of each unique TCRbeta CDR3 rearrangement, sequence reads were collapsed and filtered. For each sample, productive Simpson clonality was calculated by taking the square root of Simpson's diversity index across productive rearrangements. The immuneACCESS repertoire file appears here via TCRdb, limited to in-frame rearrangements. These files lack a portion of the clones; in checked studies, under half of the deficit traces to unresolved V genes, and the cause of the others is not known. That table furnishes V, J and clone size, whereas the DNA furnished D and trimming. Counted in this sample were approximately 120,000 clones; 86% of them appeared once. The ten most abundant clones make up 5% to 6.5% of the sample.

The data originate from a study of blood T cell repertoires in COVID-19 (TCRdb year 2020). Notes on the research overall: Collaborator samples came from the United States, Italy and Spain and covered acute and convalescent phases of COVID-19. The material from the prospective study consisted of cDNA or gDNA derived from T cells, B-cell-depleted T cells, or PBMCs. Deeply sampled blood TCRbeta repertoires from subjects exposed to, actively infected with, or recovered from COVID-19 were included in the dataset. A freely available public database, intended as a resource for researchers studying the immune response to SARS-CoV-2, is where the repertoires were released. Samples came from the ongoing ImmuneRACE study (first 160 participants) plus 1,254 subjects from 6 global collaborators. Sample metadata almost always included a de-identified subject ID, COVID-19 status, age in years and sex. HLA class I and class II types, where available, came from metadata supplied by the sample provider rather than from assay-based typing.

Collaborating institutions collected whole blood in K2EDTA tubes following their own protocols. For TCRbeta analysis, collaborators shipped samples as frozen whole blood, isolated PBMCs, or DNA extracted from either of those sample types. From the cysteine through the phenylalanine, the CDR3 covers 16 amino acids. Just CDR3 DNA is preserved here, 48 bases in frame from base 1. V and J are truncated by 0 bases and 0 bases respectively, leaving an intervening sequence of 8 bases. CDR1 and CDR2, looked up from the germline V gene, are KGHSH and LQKENI. Here is what the overall study found, with its caveats: The quantity of clinical and demographic metadata differed by source and by participant and was supplied without curation.

The source of this sequence is a human donor in a cohort sampled during active COVID-19. The sample comprised peripheral blood. The rearranged chain carries TRBV18 and TRBJ2-2, with the D gene not confidently named. The CDR3 sequence is CASSPPSRSNTGELFF. The sequenced DNA: TGTGCCAGCTCACCACCGTCACGGTCGAACACCGGGGAGCTGTTTTTT. Supplemented by the reference TRBV18 and TRBJ2-2 proteins around the CDR3, the complete variable domain is NAGVMQNPRHLVRRRGQEARLRCSPMKGHSHVYWYRQLPEEGLKFMVYLQKENIIDESGMPKERFSAEFPKEGPSILRIQQVVRGDSAAYFCASSPPSRSNTGELFFGEGSRLTVL.